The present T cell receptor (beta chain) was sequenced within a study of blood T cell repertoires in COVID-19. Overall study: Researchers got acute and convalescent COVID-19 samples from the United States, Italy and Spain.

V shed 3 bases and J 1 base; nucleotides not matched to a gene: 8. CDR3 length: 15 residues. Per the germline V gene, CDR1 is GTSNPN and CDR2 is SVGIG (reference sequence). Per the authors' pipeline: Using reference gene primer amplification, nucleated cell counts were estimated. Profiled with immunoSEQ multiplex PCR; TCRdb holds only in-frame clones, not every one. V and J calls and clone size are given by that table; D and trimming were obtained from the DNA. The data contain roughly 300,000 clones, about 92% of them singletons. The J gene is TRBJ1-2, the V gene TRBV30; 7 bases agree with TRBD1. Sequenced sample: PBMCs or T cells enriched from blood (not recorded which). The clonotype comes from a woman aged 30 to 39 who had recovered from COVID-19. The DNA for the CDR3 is TGTGCCTGGAGCCGGAAGGGGGCTTTTAACTATGGCTACACCTTC. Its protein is CAWSRKGAFNYGYTF.